This T cell receptor beta chain was sequenced for a study of shared clonotypes between healthy human individuals. The protocol was immunoSEQ multiplex PCR, while the TCRdb copy is restricted to in-frame clones and leaves out a portion. The sample consists of 500,000 or so clones, 95% to 97% of them appearing once. This CDR3 region has 15 residues. V lost 6 bases to trimming and J lost 6 bases, with 18 bases between them. Germline V gives CDR1 LNHDA, CDR2 SQIVND (reference sequence). This chain uses TRBV19 with TRBJ2-1, with D perhaps TRBD1 (8 bases). This sequence was found in a woman aged 25 to 39 in good health. Sequenced material: naive CD4+ T cells sorted from blood. Subset described: CD45RA+ positively selected. CDR3 in amino acids: CASSLGQGGRNEQFF. For the CDR3, the DNA is TGTGCCAGTAGCCTCGGACAGGGAGGGCGCAATGAGCAGTTCTTC.